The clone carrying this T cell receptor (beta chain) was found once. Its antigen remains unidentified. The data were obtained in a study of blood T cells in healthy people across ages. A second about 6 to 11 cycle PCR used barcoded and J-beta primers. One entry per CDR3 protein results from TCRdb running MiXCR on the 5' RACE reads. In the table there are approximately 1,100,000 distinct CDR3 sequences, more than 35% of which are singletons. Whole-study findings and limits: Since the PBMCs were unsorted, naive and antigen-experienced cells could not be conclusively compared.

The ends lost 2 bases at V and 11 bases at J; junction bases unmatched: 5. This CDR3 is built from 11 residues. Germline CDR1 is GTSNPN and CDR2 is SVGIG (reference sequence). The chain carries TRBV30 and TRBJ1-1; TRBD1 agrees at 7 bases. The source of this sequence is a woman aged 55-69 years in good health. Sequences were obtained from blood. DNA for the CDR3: TGTGCCTGGAGTTACGACAGGGTGGCTTTCTTT. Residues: CAWSYDRVAFF. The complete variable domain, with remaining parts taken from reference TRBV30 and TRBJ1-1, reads SQTIHQWPATLVQPVGSPLSLECTVEGTSNPNLYWYRQAAGRGLQLLFYSVGIGQISSEVPQNLSASRPQDRQFILSSKKLLLSDSGFYLCAWSYDRVAFFGQGTRLTVV.